This TCR beta chain was identified during a study of beta chain features in type 1 diabetes. Overall study findings and caveats: Whether HLA type affects TCRB rearrangement stayed undetermined in the present work. More deletions and fewer insertions at VDJ junctions were found in patients with type 1 diabetes. Shortening of TCRB CDR3s, moderate but significant, appeared in all four CD4+ subsets of Type 1 diabetes patients.

On this clone itself: Antigen: not known.

All of the isolated RNA was reverse transcribed, so expressed TCRB transcripts were sequenced. The method was immunoSEQ multiplex PCR; TCRdb's version includes in-frame clones alone and lacks a portion of them. The profile shows 300,000 to 450,000 clones, 8.5% to 10% of them singletons. This CDR3 spans 17 amino acids. The V segment lost 4 bases and the J segment 3 bases; nucleotides outside the gene matches: 9. Per germline, CDR1 SEHNR and CDR2 FQNEAQ (reference sequence). Donors underwent one heparinised blood draw, about 110 mL on average. V and J are TRBV7-9 and TRBJ2-2; 9 bases agree with TRBD1. The receptor's source is a man aged 25 to 45 with type 1 diabetes. The sequenced material came from central memory CD4+ T cells from blood. In nucleotides, the CDR3 is TGTGCCAGCAGCTCTCCGGGACAGGGATCAGACACCGGGGAGCTGTTTTTT. Residues: CASSSPGQGSDTGELFF.